This is a list of T cell receptor beta chains from one sample in a study of vaccination and CD4 T cells after COVID-19. These receptors are not linked to any known antigen. TCRdb ran MiXCR on the PCR reads and lists one entry per CDR3 protein. The profile shows approximately 21,000 distinct CDR3 sequences, 67% of them singletons. The sequenced sample was CD4+ T cells from blood, cultured in vitro. The receptors derive from a human donor who had recovered from COVID-19. CDR3s leave out the opening cysteine and the closing phenylalanine or tryptophan. D genes are given only for firm matches.

V: TRBV29-1
J: TRBJ2-1
D: TRBD2
CDR3: SVDGLAGRGEQF

V: TRBV24-1
J: TRBJ2-7
D: TRBD1
CDR3: ATSDSNGQGAHEQY

V: TRBV6-1
J: TRBJ2-1
D: TRBD2
CDR3: ASKFSGRGGVTYNEQF

V: TRBV24-1
J: TRBJ2-1
D: NA
CDR3: ATSDPGMGNNEQF

V: TRBV20-1
J: TRBJ1-1
D: TRBD1
CDR3: SASGGTGEVAF

V: TRBV2
J: TRBJ2-3
D: TRBD2
CDR3: ASMGWAGGSTDTQY

V: TRBV20-1
J: TRBJ2-1
D: TRBD2
CDR3: SARDPSGRPNEQF

V: TRBV27
J: TRBJ1-2
D: NA
CDR3: ASSSVGNYGYT

V: TRBV4-3
J: TRBJ2-5
D: TRBD2
CDR3: ASSQELGGGGGTQY

V: TRBV28
J: TRBJ1-5
D: TRBD1
CDR3: ASRRDSRENQPQH

V: TRBV7-2
J: TRBJ1-3
D: NA
CDR3: ASSLDWAGNTIY

V: TRBV7-2
J: TRBJ1-1
D: TRBD1
CDR3: ASSPIAQGVNTEAF

V: TRBV6-1
J: TRBJ2-6
D: TRBD1
CDR3: ASRLQGSGANVLT

V: TRBV21-1
J: TRBJ2-3
D: NA
CDR3: ASSKARPAGIPDTQY

V: TRBV7-2
J: TRBJ1-2
D: NA
CDR3: ASSRLTVAGGYT

V: TRBV20-1
J: TRBJ1-1
D: NA
CDR3: TVGQANTEAF

V: TRBV2
J: TRBJ2-3
D: TRBD2
CDR3: ASSEASGSLYTQY

V: TRBV10-2
J: TRBJ2-3
D: NA
CDR3: ASRSRGWGTDTQY

V: TRBV7-9
J: TRBJ1-1
D: NA
CDR3: ASSLDGWDTEAF